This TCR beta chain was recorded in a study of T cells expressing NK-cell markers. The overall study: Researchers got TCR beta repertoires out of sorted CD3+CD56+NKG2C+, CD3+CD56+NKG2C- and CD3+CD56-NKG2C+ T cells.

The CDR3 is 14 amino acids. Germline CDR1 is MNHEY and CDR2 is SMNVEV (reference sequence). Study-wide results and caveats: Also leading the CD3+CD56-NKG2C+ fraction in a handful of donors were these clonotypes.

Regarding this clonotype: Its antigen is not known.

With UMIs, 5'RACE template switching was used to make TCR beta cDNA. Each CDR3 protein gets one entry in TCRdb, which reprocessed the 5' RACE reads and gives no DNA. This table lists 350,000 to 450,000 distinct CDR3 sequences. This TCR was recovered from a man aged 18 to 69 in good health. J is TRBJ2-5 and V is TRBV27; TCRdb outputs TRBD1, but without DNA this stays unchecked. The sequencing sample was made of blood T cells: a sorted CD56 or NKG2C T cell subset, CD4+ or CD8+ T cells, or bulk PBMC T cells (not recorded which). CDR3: CASRYRGRQETQYF.